This TCR beta chain is drawn from a study of blood T cell repertoires in COVID-19. Whole-study context: T cells, B-cell-depleted T cells, or PBMCs supplied cDNA or gDNA.

TCRdb keeps only in-frame clones here, not all; method: immunoSEQ multiplex PCR. The sample records more than 150,000 clones, roughly 80% being singletons. Participant-given clinical history determined each cohort assignment. Symptom resolution, clearance, or two negative PCRs marked donors in Cohort 3 as recovered. CDR1 is SEHNR and CDR2 is FQNEAQ in the germline V gene (reference sequence). Unmatched junction bases numbered 4, after V lost 1 base and J lost 2 bases. The CDR3 is made up of 15 amino acids. Specimen: PBMCs or T cells enriched from blood (not recorded which). The TCR was taken from a woman between 50 and 59 years old who had recovered from COVID-19. J is TRBJ2-5 and V is TRBV7-9; 7 nucleotides agree with TRBD1. CDR3: CASSLGGTVQETQYF. The CDR3, as DNA: TGTGCCAGCAGCTTAGGGGGGACAGTACAAGAGACCCAGTACTTC.